Below, 12 T cell receptor beta chains from the same sample are listed, as sequenced in a study of blood T cells in healthy people across ages. A sample-barcoded 5' primer and a J-beta primer mix were used in a second PCR of roughly 7 to 12 cycles. In TCRdb, the 5' RACE reads were re-called with MiXCR into one record per CDR3 protein. The table lists about 730,000 distinct CDR3 sequences, roughly 43% of them singletons. The sample taken for sequencing was blood. The receptor set was obtained from a woman aged 60-75 years in good health.

The gene calls are TRBV12-3 or TRBV12-4 and TRBJ2-5, with D unclear. This CDR3 comprises 12 residues. V was trimmed by 7 bases and J by 11 bases, leaving 17 bases between them. The CDR3 reads CASIPPGYGQYF. In DNA, the CDR3 is TGTGCCAGCATTCCACCGGGCTACGGGCAGTACTTC.

In this sample, this clonotype turned up a few times. The chain uses TRBV7-2 and TRBJ2-4, with TRBD2 matching over 11 bases. Germline CDR1 reads SGHTA; CDR2 reads FQGNSA. With V trimmed by 2 bases and J by 0 bases, 6 bases remained unmatched. The CDR3 is 18 residues long. Here the CDR3 reads CASSLIAGGPLAKNIQYF. The CDR3 bases are TGTGCCAGCAGCTTAATAGCGGGAGGGCCCCTAGCCAAAAACATTCAGTACTTC.

This clonotype was counted once. This sequence joins TRBV5-5 and TRBJ2-1; no reliable D call. V dropped 3 bases and J dropped 6 bases, with 16 bases sitting between them. The CDR3 consists of 15 residues. CDR1 and CDR2 from the germline V gene are SGHKS and YYEKEE (reference sequence). CDR3 in amino acids: CASSSVDPFFNEQFF. The CDR3 DNA is TGTGCCAGCAGCTCCGTTGATCCGTTCTTCAATGAGCAGTTCTTC.

This clonotype was counted at least ten times. This sequence joins TRBV29-1 and TRBJ2-7; 7 bases are a match to TRBD1. CDR3 length equals 15 residues. Germline V gene data show CDR1 as SQVTM and CDR2 as ANQGSEA. V shed 5 bases and J 4 bases; nucleotides not matched to a gene: 14. CDR3 nucleotide sequence: TGCAGCGTTCCGACTGGCGCAGGGGGTGTATACGAGCAGTACTTC. Translating gives CSVPTGAGGVYEQYF.

This clonotype has more than one count but fewer than ten. The chain has TRBV13 and TRBJ2-1; TRBD2 matches 9 bases. This CDR3 has 18 residues. The trim removed 5 bases at V and 6 bases at J, leaving 17 bases unmatched. Looked up from germline, CDR1 is PRHDT and CDR2 is FYEKMQ (reference sequence). CDR3 amino acids: CASSGTTGKRGATNEQFF. The CDR3 DNA reads as TGTGCCAGCAGCGGGACGACGGGAAAGCGGGGGGCTACCAATGAGCAGTTCTTC.

A few counts support this clonotype. The chain employs TRBV20-1 and TRBJ2-3; D is possibly TRBD2 (7 bases). The CDR3 length is 14 residues. With 4 bases removed from V and 2 bases from J, the gap between germline ends came to 13 bases. Germline V gene sequence: CDR1 DFQATT, CDR2 SNEGSKA (reference sequence). CDR3 protein: CSAKQGGFTDTQYF. The CDR3 DNA follows: TGCAGTGCTAAACAGGGAGGGTTCACAGATACGCAGTATTTT.

This clonotype was counted between two and nine times. The chain recombines TRBV20-1 with TRBJ1-2; TRBD1 might be the D (6 bases). Germline CDR1 and CDR2: DFQATT and SNEGSKA (reference sequence). The CDR3 consists of 14 residues. V dropped 5 bases and J dropped 0 bases, with 13 bases sitting between them. The CDR3: CSAPTGLPNYGYTF. The CDR3 coding sequence is TGCAGTGCTCCGACAGGCCTCCCTAACTATGGCTACACCTTC.

The V call is TRBV4-3, the J call TRBJ2-1; D ambiguous. V dropped 0 bases and J dropped 4 bases, with 10 bases sitting between them. Germline CDR1 LGHNA, CDR2 YSLEER. This CDR3 spans 15 amino acids. CDR3 in DNA: TGCGCCAGCAGCCAAGATTTTGCGTCTTACAATGAGCAGTTCTTC. Encoded protein: CASSQDFASYNEQFF.

J is TRBJ1-2 and V is TRBV6-1; D gene ambiguous. The CDR3 consists of 11 residues. In germline, CDR1 is MNHNS, CDR2 SASEGT. V lost 1 base and J 7 bases, leaving 4 bases between the germline ends. The CDR3 loop reads CASSEDFGYTF. The CDR3 DNA follows: TGTGCCAGCAGTGAAGATTTTGGCTACACCTTC.

The V gene is TRBV7-3, the J gene TRBJ2-4; unclear D gene. The CDR3 totals 13 residues. Trimming stripped 5 bases from V and 8 bases from J, with 13 bases between. Germline V lookup: CDR1 SGHTA, CDR2 FQGTGA. The CDR3 nucleotides read TGTGCCAGCAGCCCACCGCCGGAGTACATTCAGTACTTC. Translation: CASSPPPEYIQYF.

CDR3 in amino acids: CSARDNYEQYF. The CDR3 DNA sequence: TGCAGTGCCAGGGATAATTACGAGCAGTACTTC. This chain links TRBV20-1 with TRBJ2-7; tentatively, D is TRBD1 (5 bases). Germline V lookup: CDR1 DFQATT, CDR2 SNEGSKA (reference sequence). Trimming took 6 bases from V and 4 from J, leaving 10 bases between them. The CDR3 consists of 11 residues.

This clonotype appeared a few times. The chain uses TRBV11-1 and TRBJ1-1, with D possibly being TRBD1 (5 bases). V was cut by 4 bases and J by 5 bases, with 11 bases left in between. CDR3 length equals 13 residues. Looked up from germline, CDR1 is SGHAT and CDR2 is FQDESV (reference sequence). The CDR3 here is CASSSGTGTEAFF. The CDR3 DNA reads TGTGCCAGCAGCTCAGGGACGGGGACTGAAGCTTTCTTT.